This is a list of T cell receptor beta chains from one sample in a study of CD8+CD57+ T cells in acquired aplastic anemia. TCRdb called the reads again in MiXCR, with one record for every CDR3 protein. The sample contains about 200,000 distinct CDR3 sequences, 60% to 80% of which appear only once. Sequenced material: sorted CD4+, CD8+, or CD8+CD57+ T cells (not recorded which) from PBMCs. The receptors derive from a human donor with aplastic anemia. Both conserved end residues are part of each CDR3. D genes are given only for firm matches. The size entry is marked missing in some rows and otherwise reads once, few, many or a size class.

D gene	V gene	J gene	CDR3 length	clone size	CDR3 DNA	CDR3 protein
NA	TRBV7-9	TRBJ1-2	13	NA	TGTGCCAGCAGGAGGGGCGACATCTATGGCTACACCTTC	CASRRGDIYGYTF
NA	TRBV7-3	TRBJ2-5	15	NA	TGTGCCAGCAGCACATCGGGTGGAGGGCGAGAGACCCAGTACTTC	CASSTSGGGRETQYF
NA	TRBV19	TRBJ2-3	12	NA	TGTGCCAGTAGTATAAGGGGAGATACGCAGTATTTT	CASSIRGDTQYF
NA	TRBV15	TRBJ2-3	13	NA	TGTGCCACCAGCAGGGACGGAGCAGATACGCAGTATTTT	CATSRDGADTQYF
NA	TRBV7-8	TRBJ1-1	19	NA	TGTGCCAGCAGCTCAGCCTACCCGCCCAGACACTTCATGAACACTGAAGCTTTCTTT	CASSSAYPPRHFMNTEAFF
TRBD1	TRBV5-1	TRBJ1-5	14	NA	TGCGCCAGCAGGTCCGGACAGGGGGGAAATACGCAGCATTTT	CASRSGQGGNTQHF
TRBD1	TRBV7-3	TRBJ2-7	13	NA	TGTGCCAGCACTGGACAGGGGGCGCGGGAGCAGTACTTC	CASTGQGAREQYF
NA	TRBV15	TRBJ2-7	17	NA	TGTGCCACCAGCAGAGATCAATCCGCGGGGAACTTCTACGAGCAGTACTTC	CATSRDQSAGNFYEQYF
NA	TRBV19	TRBJ2-2	14	once	TGTGCCAGTAGTCTCACAGTGGACACCGGGGAGCTGTTTTTT	CASSLTVDTGELFF
TRBD1	TRBV24-1	TRBJ1-2	14	NA	TGTGCCACCAGTGACCCTGGCAGGGGGCATGGCTACACCTTC	CATSDPGRGHGYTF
NA	TRBV10-3	TRBJ2-1	16	once	TGTGCCATCAGTTCGACCGGGACATTCTCCTACAATGAGCAGTTCTTC	CAISSTGTFSYNEQFF
TRBD1	TRBV12-3/TRBV12-4	TRBJ1-2	14	NA	TGTGCCAGCACTCATGCCGGGACAGTCTATGGCTACACCTTC	CASTHAGTVYGYTF
NA	TRBV20-1	TRBJ1-6	13	NA	TGCAGTGCTAATCAGGGGAGGCTTTTACCCCTCCACTTT	CSANQGRLLPLHF
NA	TRBV15	TRBJ1-1	14	NA	TGTGCCACCAAGAAGGACAGCAGGAACACTGAAGCTTTCTTT	CATKKDSRNTEAFF
TRBD1	TRBV2	TRBJ1-1	12	NA	TGTGCCAGCTTACAGGGGGCCGGGCCGGCTTTCTTT	CASLQGAGPAFF
NA	TRBV24-1	TRBJ2-3	12	NA	TGTGCCACCCAGGCGGGCACAGATACGCAGTATTTT	CATQAGTDTQYF
TRBD2	TRBV20-1	TRBJ2-1	14	NA	TGCAGTGCTAGCCAAGCGGGGGGGACCAGTGAGCAGTTCTTC	CSASQAGGTSEQFF
NA	TRBV24-1	TRBJ2-7	15	NA	TGTGCCACCAGTGATTTAAAGGGTAACTCCTACGAGCAGTACTTC	CATSDLKGNSYEQYF
TRBD1	TRBV6-5	TRBJ2-3	16	NA	TGTGCCAGCAGTCCAGGGACAGGGGGCACGATAGATACGCAGTATTTT	CASSPGTGGTIDTQYF
TRBD1	TRBV29-1	TRBJ2-7	13	once	TGCAGCGTTGCAGACAGGGGAATTGGCGAGCAGTACTTC	CSVADRGIGEQYF
TRBD1	TRBV15	TRBJ1-2	15	NA	TGTGCCACCAGCAGGGGACAGGGGGCGGGCTATGGCTACACCTTC	CATSRGQGAGYGYTF
NA	TRBV20-1	TRBJ2-7	12	few	TGCAGTGCTAGCGACACACCCTACGAGCAGTACTTC	CSASDTPYEQYF
NA	TRBV2	TRBJ2-6	15	once	TGTGCCAACTCTGAGGGGAAGGCGGGGGCCAACGTCCTGACTTTC	CANSEGKAGANVLTF
NA	TRBV7-2	TRBJ2-7	14	NA	TGTGCCAGCAGCTTTGACATGAGGTGGTACGAGCAGTACTTC	CASSFDMRWYEQYF
NA	TRBV9	TRBJ2-7	16	NA	TGTGCCAGCAGCGTAGCTCCAAGCGGAGGCTCCTACGAGCAGTACTTC	CASSVAPSGGSYEQYF
NA	TRBV9	TRBJ1-1	13	NA	TGTGCCAGCAGCGTAGGGCAGATCACTGAAGCTTTCTTT	CASSVGQITEAFF
NA	TRBV12-3/TRBV12-4	TRBJ1-2	13	NA	TGTGCCAGCAGTTTTCAGGGATACTATGGCTACACCTTC	CASSFQGYYGYTF
NA	TRBV5-1	TRBJ1-2	12	NA	TGCGCCAGTCAGGACACCGGCTATGGCTACACCTTC	CASQDTGYGYTF